These 5 T cell receptor beta chains were sequenced from one sample in a study of T cell repertoires in ileal Crohn's disease. Assay: immunoSEQ multiplex PCR; the TCRdb copy retains only in-frame clones and omits some. The table has approximately 7,700 clones, approximately 96% seen once. The sample comprised ileal tissue. The receptors originated from an adult with Crohn's disease.

This clone was seen only once. The chain couples TRBV7-2 to TRBJ2-3; unclear D gene. This CDR3 spans 13 amino acids. Germline V gene data show CDR1 as SGHTA and CDR2 as FQGNSA. Trimming took 2 bases from V and 14 from J, leaving 17 bases between them. The CDR3 nucleotides are TGTGCCAGCAGCTTAACCACTGATACTCAACGGTATTTT. Translation: CASSLTTDTQRYF. The full variable domain, in which reference TRBV7-2 and TRBJ2-3 provide the parts outside the CDR3, is GAGVSQSPSNKVTEKGKDVELRCDPISGHTALYWYRQSLGQGLEFLIYFQGNSAPDKSGLPSDRFSAERTGGSVSTLTIQRTQQEDSAVYLCASSLTTDTQRYFGPGTRLTVL.

This chain uses TRBV18 with TRBJ2-7, with D possibly TRBD2 on 6 matching bases. The CDR3 is 12 residues long. V lost 1 base and J 6 bases, leaving 7 bases between the germline ends. Looked up from germline, CDR1 is KGHSH and CDR2 is LQKENI. The CDR3 DNA is TGTGCCAGCTCACCACAGGGAGGCGAGCAGTACTTC. Encoded protein: CASSPQGGEQYF.

The V gene is TRBV6-5, the J gene TRBJ2-4, with 8 bases matching TRBD2. V trimming: 4 bases; J trimming: 7 bases; junction bases outside the gene matches: 3. The CDR3 contains 13 residues. The germline V gene encodes CDR1 MNHEY and CDR2 SVGAGI. The CDR3 reads CASSSRGGNIQYF. CDR3 DNA: TGTGCCAGCAGTTCCCGGGGGGGGAACATTCAGTACTTC.

V and J are TRBV5-6 and TRBJ2-1, with 7 bases lining up with TRBD2. CDR3 length equals 15 residues. The germline CDR1 and CDR2 sequences are SGHDT and YYEEEE. V dropped 0 bases and J dropped 5; count of bases not matched to a gene: 5. The CDR3 DNA is TGTGCCAGCAGCTTGGAGCGGGGACGAGACAATGAGCAGTTCTTC. The encoded protein is CASSLERGRDNEQFF.

This CDR3 is CASSPGTAFYGYTF. The CDR3 coding sequence is TGTGCCAGCAGCCCCGGGACAGCCTTCTATGGCTACACCTTC. The chain links TRBV7-9 to TRBJ1-2; 7 nucleotides align to TRBD1. The CDR3 covers 14 residues. Germline V gene sequence: CDR1 SEHNR, CDR2 FQNEAQ (reference sequence). Trimming took 5 bases from V and 4 from J; bases not matched to a gene: 7.